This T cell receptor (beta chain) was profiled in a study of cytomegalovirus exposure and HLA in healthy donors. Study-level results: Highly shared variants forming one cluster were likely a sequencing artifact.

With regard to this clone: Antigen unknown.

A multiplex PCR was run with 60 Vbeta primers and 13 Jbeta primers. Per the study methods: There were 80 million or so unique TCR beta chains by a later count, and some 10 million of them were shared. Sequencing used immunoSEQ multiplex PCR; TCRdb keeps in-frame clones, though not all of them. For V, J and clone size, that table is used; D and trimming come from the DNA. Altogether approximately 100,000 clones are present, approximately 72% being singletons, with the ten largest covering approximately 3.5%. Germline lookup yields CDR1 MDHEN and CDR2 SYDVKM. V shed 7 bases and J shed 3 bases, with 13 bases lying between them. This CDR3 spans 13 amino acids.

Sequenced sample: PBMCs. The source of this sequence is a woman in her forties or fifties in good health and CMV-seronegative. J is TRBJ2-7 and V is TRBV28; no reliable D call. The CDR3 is CASKIDMSYEQYF. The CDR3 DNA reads TGTGCCAGCAAAATCGACATGAGCTACGAGCAGTACTTC.